Following are 4 T cell receptor beta chains from one sample sequenced in a study of T-cell reconstitution after alpha-beta-depleted transplantation in children. The library targeted TCRbeta and was prepared with unique molecular identifiers. One entry per CDR3 protein, called by TCRdb with MiXCR from the PCR reads. This sample has over 70,000 distinct CDR3 sequences; 8% to 9% occur once, and the top ten carry approximately 7.2%. The sequencing here drew on PBMCs from the stem cell graft donor, taken from the stem cell graft. Source of these receptors: a human donor who donated a stem cell graft to a child with congenital amegakaryocytic thrombocytopenia.

In regard to this clonotype: It may be a read error: a sequence one base away is much more abundant. This chain connects TRBV5-1 to TRBJ2-2; TRBD2 matches 8 bases. The CDR3 contains 16 residues. V shed 0 bases, J shed 2 bases, and the junction held 3 bases outside the gene matches. CDR1 and CDR2 from the germline V gene are SGHRS and YFSETQ. CDR3 nucleotides: TGCGCCAGCAGCTTGGACGCGGGGGGTAACACCGGGGAGCTGTTTTTT. This gives the protein CASSLDAGGNTGELFF.

This clonotype was counted many times. V gene TRBV20-1 combines with J gene TRBJ2-3; D remains ambiguous. V lost 6 bases and J 1 base, leaving 17 bases between the germline ends. CDR1 and CDR2 from the germline V gene are DFQATT and SNEGSKA (reference sequence). The CDR3 runs to 15 residues. The CDR3 loop is CSANTNLRGTDTQYF. The CDR3 DNA follows: TGCAGTGCCAACACGAATCTCCGGGGCACAGATACGCAGTATTTT.

In its sample, this clonotype was seen many times. This rearrangement joins TRBV6-2 or TRBV6-3 to TRBJ2-3; no clear D gene. Germline CDR1 MNHEY, CDR2 SVGEGT. This CDR3 comprises 12 residues. V lost 6 bases and J 6 bases, leaving 10 bases between the germline ends. CDR3 region: CASSPDSDTQYF. The CDR3 nucleotides are TGTGCCAGCAGCCCGGATTCGGATACGCAGTATTTT.

This clonotype has a count of ten or more. The chain's CDR3 is CASSLAARGDEQFF. The CDR3 DNA is TGTGCCAGCAGTTTAGCCGCCCGGGGTGATGAGCAGTTCTTC. The chain combines TRBV12-3 or TRBV12-4 with TRBJ2-1, with a weak D call TRBD2 (5 bases). Trimming removed 0 bases from V and 8 bases from J, with 11 bases in between. The CDR3 contains 14 residues.